This T cell receptor (beta chain) came from a study of beta chain features in type 1 diabetes. This clone occurred a few times. Its specificity is unknown. Study results and caveats: Type 1 diabetes patients showed a moderate but significant shortening of TCRB CDR3s in all four CD4+ subsets. No resolution was reached here on whether HLA type influences TCRB rearrangement.

Deletions cut 4 bases from V and 6 bases from J, with 10 bases between. Germline V gene sequence: CDR1 SGHRS, CDR2 YFSETQ. CDR3 length: 12 amino acids. Investigators reverse transcribed all isolated RNA, so they sequenced expressed TCRB transcripts. Only in-frame clones appear in the TCRdb table, and some are missing; sequencing was by immunoSEQ multiplex PCR. This sample carries 310,000 or so clones, around 9.3% of them seen once, and the ten largest clones take roughly 1%. The chain combines TRBV5-1 with TRBJ1-1, with D unresolved. Sequenced material: central memory CD4+ T cells from blood. The receptor was derived from a man aged 25-45 years with type 1 diabetes. The CDR3 coding sequence is TGCGCCAGCAGCGCGAATAACGCTGAAGCTTTCTTT. Translation gives CASSANNAEAFF.